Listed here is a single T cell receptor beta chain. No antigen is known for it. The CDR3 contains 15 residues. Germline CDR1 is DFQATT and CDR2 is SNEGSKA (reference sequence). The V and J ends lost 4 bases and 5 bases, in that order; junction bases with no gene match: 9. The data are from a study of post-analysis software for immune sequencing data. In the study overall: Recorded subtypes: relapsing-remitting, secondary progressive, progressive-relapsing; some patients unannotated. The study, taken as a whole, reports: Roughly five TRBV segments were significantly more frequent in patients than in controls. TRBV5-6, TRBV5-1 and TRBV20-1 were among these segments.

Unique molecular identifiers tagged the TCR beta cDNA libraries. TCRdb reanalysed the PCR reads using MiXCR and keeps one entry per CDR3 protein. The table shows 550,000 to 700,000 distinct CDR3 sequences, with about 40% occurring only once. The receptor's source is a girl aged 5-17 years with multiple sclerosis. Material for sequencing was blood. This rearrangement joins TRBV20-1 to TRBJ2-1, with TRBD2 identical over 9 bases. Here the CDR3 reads CSAKGLAGPHNEQFF. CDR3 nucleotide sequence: TGCAGTGCTAAGGGGCTAGCGGGACCCCACAATGAGCAGTTCTTC.